This TCR beta chain was retrieved from a study of blood T cell repertoires in COVID-19. Study details: Researchers got acute and convalescent COVID-19 samples from the United States, Italy and Spain. PBMCs, B-cell-depleted T cells, or T cells provided the cDNA or gDNA that made up the material.

In the study's own analysis: Amplifying reference gene primers gave estimates of nucleated cell counts. Sequencing used immunoSEQ multiplex PCR; TCRdb keeps in-frame clones, though not all of them. That table is the source of V, J and clone size, and D and trimming were worked out from the DNA. In the table there are 200,000 to 250,000 clones, roughly nine tenths of which are singletons. Source material: peripheral blood. This clonotype was sampled from a young man with active or convalescent COVID-19.

CDR3 DNA: TGTGCCAGCAGTCTTAGCATCTTTTCCTACGAGCAGTACTTC. This codes for CASSLSIFSYEQYF. The chain has TRBV28 and TRBJ2-7; D gene unclear. With 5 bases removed from V and 1 base from J, the gap between germline ends came to 12 bases. The germline V gene encodes CDR1 MDHEN and CDR2 SYDVKM. The CDR3 contains 14 residues.